Listed below are T cell receptor beta chains from one sample, sequenced in a study of OX40 agonist ivuxolimab in advanced cancers. The protocol was immunoSEQ multiplex PCR, while the TCRdb copy is restricted to in-frame clones and leaves out a portion. The data show around 45,000 clones, roughly 88% seen once. The specimen was CD4+ or CD8+ T cells sorted from blood, collected in a trial of the OX40 agonist ivuxolimab. The receptors derive from an adult with an advanced solid tumor such as melanoma, head and neck, liver or kidney cancer. Both conserved end residues are part of each CDR3. The D gene is left open where the match is weak. The size of a clone is reported for some rows only, either as once, few or many, or as a class for expanded clones.

size	V	D	J	DNA	CDR3
-	TRBV19	TRBD2	TRBJ2-3	TGTGCCAGTAGTATAACGGGAGGGCCCCCAGATACGCAGTATTTT	CASSITGGPPDTQYF
-	TRBV28	TRBD2	TRBJ2-3	TGTGCCAGCAGCCTGGGGAGGGGCACAGATACGCAGTATTTT	CASSLGRGTDTQYF
-	TRBV25-1	-	TRBJ2-5	TGTGCCAGCAGTCGGGTCACCCAAGAGACCCAGTACTTC	CASSRVTQETQYF
-	TRBV6-5	-	TRBJ1-4	TGTGCCAGCAGTTACTCTCCAGGTGAAAAACTGTTTTTT	CASSYSPGEKLFF
-	TRBV5-1	TRBD2	TRBJ2-7	TGCGCCAGCAGCCCCCTAGCGGGAGACTACGAGCAGTACTTC	CASSPLAGDYEQYF
-	TRBV10-3	TRBD2	TRBJ2-4	TGTGCCATCAGTAGCGGGGATGAAAACATTCAGTACTTC	CAISSGDENIQYF
-	TRBV27	-	TRBJ2-7	TGTGCCAGCTCAGACGGGCTTCGGGGCCGCTACGAGCAGTACTTC	CASSDGLRGRYEQYF
-	TRBV11-2	-	TRBJ2-1	TGTGCCAGCAGCTTAGGAGGGGACGATGAGCAGTTCTTC	CASSLGGDDEQFF
-	TRBV27	TRBD1	TRBJ2-7	TGTGCCAGCAGTTTAATAGGACAGGGTTTCTACGAGCAGTACTTC	CASSLIGQGFYEQYF
-	TRBV28	-	TRBJ1-1	TGTGCCAGCGGGGAGGGGGGGCTGGAAAGGGACACTGAAGCTTTCTTT	CASGEGGLERDTEAFF
-	TRBV13	TRBD1	TRBJ2-5	TGTGCCAGCAGCCCGGGACAGGGCCAAGAGACCCAGTACTTC	CASSPGQGQETQYF
-	TRBV6-5	-	TRBJ2-1	TGTGCCAGCAGTTATCGAGGGGGTCCTTACAATGAGCAGTTCTTC	CASSYRGGPYNEQFF
-	TRBV7-9	-	TRBJ1-1	TGTGCCAGCAGCACAACGGAGGGGAATATTGAAGCTTTCTTT	CASSTTEGNIEAFF
-	TRBV7-9	-	TRBJ1-4	TGTGCCAGCAGCCCCGGGGGGGGAGATGAGGAAAAACTGTTTTTT	CASSPGGGDEEKLFF
-	TRBV5-7	-	TRBJ2-7	TGTGCCAGCAGTCTCGGGGTCCTCCCCCGAGGGTACGAGCAGTACTTC	CASSLGVLPRGYEQYF
-	TRBV7-2	-	TRBJ2-7	TGTGCCAGCAGCTTCGACACTTCCTACGAGCAGTACTTC	CASSFDTSYEQYF
-	TRBV27	-	TRBJ2-6	TGTGCCAGCAGTAACTCGACAGTAATCTCTGGGGCCAACGTCCTGACTTTC	CASSNSTVISGANVLTF
few	TRBV2	-	TRBJ2-7	TGTGCCAGCAGTGCAAGCTCCTACGAGCAGTACTTC	CASSASSYEQYF
-	TRBV4-1	TRBD2	TRBJ2-3	TGCGCCAGCAGCCCGACTAGCGGGGGGGCAGGAGATACGCAGTATTTT	CASSPTSGGAGDTQYF
-	TRBV9	-	TRBJ1-5	TGTGCCAGCAGCGAAGGGGGGGGAGGCGACAATCAGCCCCAGCATTTT	CASSEGGGGDNQPQHF
-	TRBV27	-	TRBJ2-7	TGTGCCAGCAGTTTGGGCTACGAGCAGTACTTC	CASSLGYEQYF
-	TRBV7-2	TRBD1	TRBJ1-3	TGTGCCAGCAGCCCACGCAGGACAGGCTTCGGAAACACCATATATTTT	CASSPRRTGFGNTIYF
-	TRBV28	TRBD1	TRBJ2-7	TGTGCCAGCCAGGGGGTGGTTAGCTACGAGCAGTACTTC	CASQGVVSYEQYF
once	TRBV2	TRBD1	TRBJ1-1	TGTGCCAGCCGGACAGGGGAATACAACACTGAAGCTTTCTTT	CASRTGEYNTEAFF
-	TRBV18	-	TRBJ2-7	TGTGCCAGCTCATCAACAGGAGAAAGAGCCTACGAGCAGTACTTC	CASSSTGERAYEQYF
-	TRBV4-1	TRBD2	TRBJ2-7	TGCGCCAGCAGCCAAGATCCGACTAGCGGGAGTGGCGAGCAGTACTTC	CASSQDPTSGSGEQYF
medium-sized	TRBV5-4	TRBD1	TRBJ1-2	TGTGCCAGCAGCACCGACAGGGGTTTCTATGGCTACACCTTC	CASSTDRGFYGYTF
few	TRBV7-2	TRBD2	TRBJ2-7	TGTGCCAGCAGCGCTAGCGGGAGTGGTTACGAGCAGTACTTC	CASSASGSGYEQYF
-	TRBV28	-	TRBJ2-7	TGTGCCAGCAGTTCCTCCGACAGAGGCAAGGGATTGAAGCAGTACTTC	CASSSSDRGKGLKQYF
-	TRBV9	-	TRBJ2-7	TGTGCCAGCAGCCCACGACTAGTACGCGAGCAGTACTTC	CASSPRLVREQYF
-	TRBV9	-	TRBJ2-7	TGTGCCAGCAGCGGAGGGATATCGGACGAGCAGTACTTC	CASSGGISDEQYF
-	TRBV30	-	TRBJ2-1	TGTGCCTGGAGTGTAGGGGACGGAGTTTACAATGAGCAGTTCTTC	CAWSVGDGVYNEQFF
once	TRBV5-4	TRBD2	TRBJ2-7	TGTGCCAGCAGTAGCGGGAGCTCCTACGAGCAGTACTTC	CASSSGSSYEQYF
-	TRBV28	TRBD1	TRBJ1-3	TGTGCCACTGGACAGGGGATCTTTGGAAACACCATATATTTT	CATGQGIFGNTIYF
-	TRBV2	-	TRBJ2-7	TGTGCCAGCAGTTGGGCCCTAGGATACGAGCAGTACTTC	CASSWALGYEQYF
-	TRBV30	-	TRBJ1-1	TGTGCCTGGAGTGCTTGGAACACTGAAGCTTTCTTT	CAWSAWNTEAFF
-	TRBV5-5	-	TRBJ2-7	TGTGCCAGCAGCTTGCAGCGGCAGCGAAACTACGAGCAGTACTTC	CASSLQRQRNYEQYF
few	TRBV19	TRBD1	TRBJ1-5	TGTGCCAGTAGTATCATACAGGGGTATCAGCCCCAGCATTTT	CASSIIQGYQPQHF
-	TRBV4-1	TRBD2	TRBJ2-1	TGCGCCAGCAGCCCGTTCGTAGCGGGGGGCTCGAATGAGCAGTTCTTC	CASSPFVAGGSNEQFF
-	TRBV5-6	-	TRBJ1-1	TGTGCCAGCAGCTACGGGACACCAAACACTGAAGCTTTCTTT	CASSYGTPNTEAFF